This TCR beta chain was identified in a study of blood T cell repertoires in COVID-19. Germline-derived CDR1 and CDR2 are MNHEY and SVGAGI. This CDR3 has 13 residues. Trimming removed 5 bases at V and 2 bases at J, with 10 bases between. Libraries were prepared by immunoSEQ multiplex PCR; TCRdb keeps only in-frame clonotypes and omits some of them. The table has 220,000 or so clones, 90% seen once. Sequencing was carried out using PBMCs or T cells enriched from blood (not recorded which). This clonotype was sampled from a young man who had been exposed to COVID-19. The rearrangement links TRBV6-5 to TRBJ2-7; maybe TRBD1 (6 bases). The CDR3 loop reads CASSHGTPYEQYF. In nucleotides, the CDR3 is TGTGCCAGCAGTCACGGGACACCCTACGAGCAGTACTTC.